The source of this T cell receptor (beta chain) is a study of type 1 regulatory T cells. Via MiXCR, TCRdb re-called the reads, giving one row per CDR3 protein. The sample lists 15,000 or so distinct CDR3 sequences; 12% to 15% were seen once. V lost 4 bases to trimming and J lost 6 bases, with 9 bases between them. There are 13 residues in the CDR3. Germline V CDR1 and CDR2: ENHRY, SYGVKD. The table lists this clonotype with many counts. What it binds is not known. The rearrangement links TRBV10-3 to TRBJ2-2; D is ambiguous. The sample taken for sequencing was cultured T cells, either the whole culture or a sorted T cell fraction (not recorded which). The receptor's source is a human donor in good health. CDR3 bases: TGTGCCATCAGTGGCGGTGACGCCGGGGAGCTGTTTTTT. Protein: CAISGGDAGELFF.